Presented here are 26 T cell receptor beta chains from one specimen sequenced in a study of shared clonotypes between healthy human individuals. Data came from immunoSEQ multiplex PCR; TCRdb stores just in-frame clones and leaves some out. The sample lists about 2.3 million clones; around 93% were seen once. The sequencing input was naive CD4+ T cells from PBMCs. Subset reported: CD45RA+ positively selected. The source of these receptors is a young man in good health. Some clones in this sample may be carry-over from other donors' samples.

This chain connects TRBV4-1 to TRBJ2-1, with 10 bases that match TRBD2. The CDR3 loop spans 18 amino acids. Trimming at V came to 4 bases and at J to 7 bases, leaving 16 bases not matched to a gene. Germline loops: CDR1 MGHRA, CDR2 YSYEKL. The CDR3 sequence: CASSRVNRLAGGGNEQFF. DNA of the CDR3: TGCGCCAGCAGCCGAGTGAACCGATTAGCGGGAGGTGGTAATGAGCAGTTCTTC.

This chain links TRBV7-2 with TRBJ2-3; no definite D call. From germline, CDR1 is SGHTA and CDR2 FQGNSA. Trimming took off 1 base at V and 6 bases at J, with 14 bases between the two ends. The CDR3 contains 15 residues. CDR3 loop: CASSLEGGMWDTQYF. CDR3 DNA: TGTGCCAGCAGCTTAGAAGGTGGAATGTGGGATACGCAGTATTTT. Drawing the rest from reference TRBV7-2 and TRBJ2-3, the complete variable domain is GAGVSQSPSNKVTEKGKDVELRCDPISGHTALYWYRQSLGQGLEFLIYFQGNSAPDKSGLPSDRFSAERTGGSVSTLTIQRTQQEDSAVYLCASSLEGGMWDTQYFGPGTRLTVL.

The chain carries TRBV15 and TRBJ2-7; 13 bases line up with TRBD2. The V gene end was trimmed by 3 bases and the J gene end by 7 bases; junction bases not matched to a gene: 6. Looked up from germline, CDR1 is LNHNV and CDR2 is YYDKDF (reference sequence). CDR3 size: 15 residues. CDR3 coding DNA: TGTGCCACCAGCAGTCGACTAGCGGGAGGTAGGGAGCAGTACTTC. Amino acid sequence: CATSSRLAGGREQYF.

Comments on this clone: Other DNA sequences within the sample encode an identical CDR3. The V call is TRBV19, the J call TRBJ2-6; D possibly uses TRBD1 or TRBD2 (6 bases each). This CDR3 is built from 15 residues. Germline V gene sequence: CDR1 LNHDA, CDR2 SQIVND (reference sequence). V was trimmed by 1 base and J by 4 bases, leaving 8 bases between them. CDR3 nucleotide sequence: TGTGCCAGTAGTATAGTCGGGGGCGGGGCCAACGTCCTGACTTTC. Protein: CASSIVGGGANVLTF.

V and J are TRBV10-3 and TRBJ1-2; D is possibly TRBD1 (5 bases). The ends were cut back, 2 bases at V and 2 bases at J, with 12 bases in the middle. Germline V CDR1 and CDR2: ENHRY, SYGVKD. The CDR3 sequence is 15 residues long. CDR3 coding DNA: TGTGCCATCAGTGAGAGCGTTGACAGAAACTATGGCTACACCTTC. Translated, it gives CAISESVDRNYGYTF.

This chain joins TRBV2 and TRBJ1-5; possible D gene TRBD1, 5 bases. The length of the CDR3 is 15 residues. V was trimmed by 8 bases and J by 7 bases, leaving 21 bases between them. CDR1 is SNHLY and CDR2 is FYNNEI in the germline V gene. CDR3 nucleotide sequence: TGTGCCAGCTCCTCGGACGTGGGGGGTGACCAGCCCCAGCATTTT. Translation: CASSSDVGGDQPQHF.

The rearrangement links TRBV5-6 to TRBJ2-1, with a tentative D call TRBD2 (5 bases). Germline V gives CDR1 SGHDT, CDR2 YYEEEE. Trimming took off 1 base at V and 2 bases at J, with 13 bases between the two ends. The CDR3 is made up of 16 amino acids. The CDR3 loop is CASSLLGEETYNEQFF. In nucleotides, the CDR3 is TGTGCCAGCAGCTTGCTCGGGGAAGAAACCTACAATGAGCAGTTCTTC.

In DNA, the CDR3 is TGTGCCAGCAGCCCGGGCCTCGAGCAGTTCTTC. This codes for CASSPGLEQFF. The rearrangement joins TRBV14 to TRBJ2-1, with no clear D. This CDR3 contains 11 residues. Germline V CDR1 and CDR2: SGHDN, FVKESK. V lost 4 bases and J 10 bases, leaving 8 bases between the germline ends.

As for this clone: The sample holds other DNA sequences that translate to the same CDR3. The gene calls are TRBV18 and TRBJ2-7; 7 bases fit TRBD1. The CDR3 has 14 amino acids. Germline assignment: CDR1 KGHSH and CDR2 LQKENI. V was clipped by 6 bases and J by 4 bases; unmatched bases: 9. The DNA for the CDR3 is TGTGCCAGCTCGGCCGGGACAGCGAGTTACGAGCAGTACTTC. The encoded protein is CASSAGTASYEQYF.

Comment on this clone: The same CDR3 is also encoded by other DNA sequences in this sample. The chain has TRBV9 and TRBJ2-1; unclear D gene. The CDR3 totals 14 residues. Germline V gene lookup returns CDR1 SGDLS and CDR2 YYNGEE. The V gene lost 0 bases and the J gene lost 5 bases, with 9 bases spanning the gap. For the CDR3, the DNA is TGTGCCAGCAGCGTAGGAGGTACTGACAATGAGCAGTTCTTC. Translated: CASSVGGTDNEQFF.

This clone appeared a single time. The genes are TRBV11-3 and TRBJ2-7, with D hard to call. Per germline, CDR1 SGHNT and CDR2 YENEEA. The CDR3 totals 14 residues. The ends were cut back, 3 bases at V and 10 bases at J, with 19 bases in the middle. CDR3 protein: CASSFDRSTPRQYF. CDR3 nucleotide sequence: TGTGCCAGCAGCTTTGATCGGTCTACTCCCCGACAGTACTTC. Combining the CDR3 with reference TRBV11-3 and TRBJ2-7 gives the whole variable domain EAGVVQSPRYKIIEKKQPVAFWCNPISGHNTLYWYLQNLGQGPELLIRYENEEAVDDSQLPKDRFSAERLKGVDSTLKIQPAELGDSAVYLCASSFDRSTPRQYFGPGTRLTVT.

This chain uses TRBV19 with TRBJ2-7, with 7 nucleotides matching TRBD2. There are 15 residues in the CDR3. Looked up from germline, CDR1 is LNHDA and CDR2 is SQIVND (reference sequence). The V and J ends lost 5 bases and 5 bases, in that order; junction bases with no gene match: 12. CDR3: CASSPRGGMDHEQYF. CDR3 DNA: TGTGCCAGTAGTCCCCGGGGAGGGATGGACCACGAGCAGTACTTC.

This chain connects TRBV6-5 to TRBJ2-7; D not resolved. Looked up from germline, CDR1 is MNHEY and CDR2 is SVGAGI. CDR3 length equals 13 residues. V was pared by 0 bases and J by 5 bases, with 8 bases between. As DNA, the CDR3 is TGTGCCAGCAGTTACTCGAAAGGCGACGAGCAGTACTTC. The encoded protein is CASSYSKGDEQYF.

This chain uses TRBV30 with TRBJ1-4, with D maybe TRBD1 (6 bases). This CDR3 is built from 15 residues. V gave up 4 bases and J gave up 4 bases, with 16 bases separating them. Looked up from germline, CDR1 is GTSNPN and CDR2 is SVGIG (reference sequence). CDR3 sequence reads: CAWTRGGAGNEKLFF. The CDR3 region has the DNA TGTGCCTGGACCCGAGGGGGGGCCGGTAATGAAAAACTGTTTTTT.

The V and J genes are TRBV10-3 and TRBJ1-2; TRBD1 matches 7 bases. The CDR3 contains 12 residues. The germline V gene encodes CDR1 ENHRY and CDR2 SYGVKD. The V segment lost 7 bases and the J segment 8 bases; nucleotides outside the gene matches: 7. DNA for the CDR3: TGTGCCATCATGGGGACAGACCGGGGCTACACCTTC. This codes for CAIMGTDRGYTF.

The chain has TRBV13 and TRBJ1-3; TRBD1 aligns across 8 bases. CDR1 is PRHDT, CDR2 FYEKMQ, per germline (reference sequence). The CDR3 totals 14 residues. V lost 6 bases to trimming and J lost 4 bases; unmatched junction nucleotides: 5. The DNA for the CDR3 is TGTGCCAGCAGTTCAGGGACAGGAGGAAACACCATATATTTT. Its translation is CASSSGTGGNTIYF.

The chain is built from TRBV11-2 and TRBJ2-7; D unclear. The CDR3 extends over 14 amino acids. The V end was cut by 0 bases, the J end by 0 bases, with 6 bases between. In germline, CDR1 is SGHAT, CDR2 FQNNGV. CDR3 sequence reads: CASSLEFGSYEQYF. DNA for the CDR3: TGTGCCAGCAGCTTAGAGTTCGGCTCCTACGAGCAGTACTTC. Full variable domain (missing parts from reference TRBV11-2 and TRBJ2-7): EAGVAQSPRYKIIEKRQSVAFWCNPISGHATLYWYQQILGQGPKLLIQFQNNGVVDDSQLPKDRFSAERLKGVDSTLKIQPAKLEDSAVYLCASSLEFGSYEQYFGPGTRLTVT.

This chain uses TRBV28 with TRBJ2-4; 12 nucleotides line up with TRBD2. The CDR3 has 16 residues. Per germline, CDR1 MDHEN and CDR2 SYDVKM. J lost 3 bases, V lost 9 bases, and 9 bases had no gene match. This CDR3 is CASKQGLAGIKNIQYF. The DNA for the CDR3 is TGTGCCAGTAAGCAGGGACTAGCGGGCATCAAAAACATTCAGTACTTC.

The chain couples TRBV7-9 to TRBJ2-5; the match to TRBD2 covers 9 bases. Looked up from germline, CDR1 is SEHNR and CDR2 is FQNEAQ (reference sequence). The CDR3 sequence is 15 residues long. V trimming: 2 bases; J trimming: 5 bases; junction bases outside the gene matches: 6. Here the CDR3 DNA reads TGTGCCAGCAGCTTATTAGCGGGAGTTTCGGAGACCCAGTACTTC. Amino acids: CASSLLAGVSETQYF.

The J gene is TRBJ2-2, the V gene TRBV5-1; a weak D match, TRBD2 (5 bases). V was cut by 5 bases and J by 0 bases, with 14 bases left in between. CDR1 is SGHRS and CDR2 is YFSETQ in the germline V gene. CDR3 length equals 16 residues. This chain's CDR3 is CASRTAPGSNTGELFF. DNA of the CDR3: TGCGCCAGCAGAACAGCCCCGGGGTCGAACACCGGGGAGCTGTTTTTT.

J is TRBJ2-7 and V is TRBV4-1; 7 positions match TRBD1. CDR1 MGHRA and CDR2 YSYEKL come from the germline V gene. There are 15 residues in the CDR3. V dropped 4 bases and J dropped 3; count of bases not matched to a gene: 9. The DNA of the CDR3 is TGCGCCAGCAGCCCCACTCTGGGACAGAGCTACGAGCAGTACTTC. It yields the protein CASSPTLGQSYEQYF.

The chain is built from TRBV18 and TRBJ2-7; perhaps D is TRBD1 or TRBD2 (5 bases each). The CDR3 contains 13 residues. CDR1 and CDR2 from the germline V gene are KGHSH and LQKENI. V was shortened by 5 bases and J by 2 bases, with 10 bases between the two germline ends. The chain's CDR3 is CASSGDGTYEQYF. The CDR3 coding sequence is TGTGCCAGCTCAGGGGACGGCACCTACGAGCAGTACTTC.

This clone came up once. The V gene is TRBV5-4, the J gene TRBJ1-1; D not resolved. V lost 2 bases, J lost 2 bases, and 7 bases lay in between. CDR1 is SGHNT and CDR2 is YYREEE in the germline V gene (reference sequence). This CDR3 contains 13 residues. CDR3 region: CASSFDANTEAFF. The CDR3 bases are TGTGCCAGCAGCTTCGACGCCAACACTGAAGCTTTCTTT. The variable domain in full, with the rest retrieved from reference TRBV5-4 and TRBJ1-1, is ETGVTQSPTHLIKTRGQQVTLRCSSQSGHNTVSWYQQALGQGPQFIFQYYREEENGRGNFPPRFSGLQFPNYSSELNVNALELDDSALYLCASSFDANTEAFFGQGTRLTVV.

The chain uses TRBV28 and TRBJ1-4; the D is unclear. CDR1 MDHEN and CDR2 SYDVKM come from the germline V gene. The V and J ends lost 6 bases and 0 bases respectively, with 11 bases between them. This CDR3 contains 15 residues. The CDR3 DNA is TGTGCCAGCAGCCCGGGGAGGGCAACTAATGAAAAACTGTTTTTT. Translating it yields CASSPGRATNEKLFF.

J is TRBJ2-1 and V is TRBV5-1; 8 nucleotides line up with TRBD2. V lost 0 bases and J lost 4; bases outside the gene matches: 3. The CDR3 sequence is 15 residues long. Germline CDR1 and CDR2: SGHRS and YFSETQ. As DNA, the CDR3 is TGCGCCAGCAGCTTGGAGACTAGCGCATACAATGAGCAGTTCTTC. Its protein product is CASSLETSAYNEQFF. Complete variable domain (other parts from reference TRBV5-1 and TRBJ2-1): KAGVTQTPRYLIKTRGQQVTLSCSPISGHRSVSWYQQTPGQGLQFLFEYFSETQRNKGNFPGRFSGRQFSNSRSEMNVSTLELGDSALYLCASSLETSAYNEQFFGPGTRLTVL.

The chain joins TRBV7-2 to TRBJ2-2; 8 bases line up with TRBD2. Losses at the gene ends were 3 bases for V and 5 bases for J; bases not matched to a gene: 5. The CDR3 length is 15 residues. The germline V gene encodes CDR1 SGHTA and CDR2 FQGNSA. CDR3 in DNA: TGTGCCAGCAGCTTGCCGGGACTAGTAACCGGGGAGCTGTTTTTT. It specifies CASSLPGLVTGELFF.